This passage covers 9 T cell receptor beta chains from one sample sequenced in a study of blood T cell repertoires in COVID-19. Using immunoSEQ multiplex PCR, the repertoire was profiled, and TCRdb retains in-frame clones only, with some absent. The sample holds under 200,000 clones, over 75% seen once. Sequenced sample: peripheral blood. Every receptor here comes from an elderly woman with acute or convalescent COVID-19.

The chain links TRBV19 to TRBJ2-3; 7 bases fit TRBD2. In germline, CDR1 is LNHDA, CDR2 SQIVND (reference sequence). CDR3 length equals 16 residues. J gave up 2 bases and V 3 bases, and 8 bases lay outside the gene matches. The CDR3 region is CASSIIAGRTTDTQYF. As DNA, the CDR3 is TGTGCCAGTAGTATTATAGCGGGCCGGACCACAGATACGCAGTATTTT.

The CDR3 region has the DNA TGTGCCAGCAAACTGCAGTGGAGCTCCTATAATTCACCCCTCCACTTT. Translating it yields CASKLQWSSYNSPLHF. The chain carries TRBV2 and TRBJ1-6; D remains unclear. With 7 bases removed from V and 0 bases from J, the gap between germline ends came to 13 bases. The germline CDR1 and CDR2 sequences are SNHLY and FYNNEI. The CDR3 has 16 residues.

A single count supports this clone. The chain employs TRBV7-9 and TRBJ2-4; 8 nucleotides agree with TRBD2. This CDR3 spans 15 amino acids. The V and J ends lost 4 bases and 7 bases, in that order; junction bases with no gene match: 9. CDR1 is SEHNR and CDR2 is FQNEAQ in the germline V gene (reference sequence). The CDR3 region has the DNA TGTGCCAGCAGCTCCGGGGATAGCGGGAAGAACATTCAGTACTTC. This sequence encodes CASSSGDSGKNIQYF.

The rearrangement joins TRBV10-3 to TRBJ1-1, with 8 bases lining up with TRBD1. CDR1 and CDR2 from the germline V gene are ENHRY and SYGVKD. V gave up 3 bases and J gave up 11 bases; unmatched junction bases: 2. This CDR3 comprises 11 residues. CDR3 amino acids: CAISDRGLAFF. DNA of the CDR3: TGTGCCATCAGTGACAGGGGGCTGGCTTTCTTT.

This clone is a singleton in its sample. V is TRBV14 and J is TRBJ1-2, with D hard to call. The CDR3 runs to 15 residues. V lost 0 bases to trimming and J lost 4 bases, with 12 bases between them. Germline CDR1 and CDR2: SGHDN and FVKESK. CDR3 bases: TGTGCCAGCAGCCAAGATTATGGTACCGGCTATGGCTACACCTTC. Encoded protein: CASSQDYGTGYGYTF.

The chain joins TRBV2 to TRBJ1-6; D perhaps matches TRBD1 (6 bases). V lost 5 bases and J lost 3, with 8 bases in between. This CDR3 comprises 14 residues. In germline, CDR1 is SNHLY, CDR2 FYNNEI. The CDR3 sequence: CASSTGHYNSPLHF. The CDR3 DNA sequence: TGTGCCAGCAGTACGGGACACTATAATTCACCCCTCCACTTT.

The chain joins TRBV24-1 to TRBJ1-2; 7 positions agree with TRBD1. The CDR3 covers 14 residues. Germline V gene sequence: CDR1 KGHDR, CDR2 SFDVKD. V lost 3 bases, J lost 3 bases, and 3 bases stayed unmatched. CDR3 sequence reads: CATSDDRAYYGYTF. CDR3 DNA sequence: TGTGCCACCAGTGATGACAGGGCTTACTATGGCTACACCTTC.

This clone came up once. The chain recombines TRBV5-4 with TRBJ1-4, with 8 bases aligning to TRBD1. The V and J ends lost 2 bases and 8 bases, in that order; junction bases with no gene match: 8. The CDR3 spans 15 residues. The V gene's germline CDR1 is SGHNT and CDR2 YYREEE (reference sequence). The CDR3 loop reads CASSLQDRAVEKLFF. In DNA form, the CDR3 reads TGTGCCAGCAGCTTACAGGACAGGGCTGTGGAAAAACTGTTTTTT.

This clone showed up just once. The CDR3 bases are TGTGCCACCCGAACGCGACAGGGGGCCGGTGGCTACACCTTC. As protein: CATRTRQGAGGYTF. J is TRBJ1-2 and V is TRBV6-5; 10 nucleotides match TRBD1. J gave up 7 bases and V 10 bases, and 12 bases lay outside the gene matches. The V gene's germline CDR1 is MNHEY and CDR2 SVGAGI. This CDR3 contains 14 residues.